A single sample is the source of the 26 T cell receptor beta chains below, sequenced in a study of OX40 agonist ivuxolimab in advanced cancers. Clones were sequenced by immunoSEQ multiplex PCR, and TCRdb holds only the in-frame ones, with some missing. Of 55,000 to 70,000 clones listed, around 81% were seen once; the top ten hold about 4%. Source: CD4+ or CD8+ T cells sorted from blood, taken in a trial of the OX40 agonist ivuxolimab. The receptors derive from an adult with an advanced solid tumor such as melanoma, head and neck, liver or kidney cancer.

The CDR3 spells CASSPPGPDTQYF. CDR3 DNA sequence: TGTGCCAGCTCACCACCGGGCCCAGATACGCAGTATTTT. The J gene is TRBJ2-3, the V gene TRBV18, with unresolved D. The CDR3 is made up of 13 amino acids. Germline V lookup: CDR1 KGHSH, CDR2 LQKENI. Trimming left V 0 bases short and J 4 bases short, with 5 bases between.

The rearrangement uses TRBV29-1 and TRBJ2-2; D not resolved. The germline V gene encodes CDR1 SQVTM and CDR2 ANQGSEA. Between the trimmed V and J ends, which lost 7 bases and 3 bases, there was a span of 6 bases. The CDR3 has 11 amino acids. DNA of the CDR3: TGCAGCGCCCGGGACACCGGGGAGCTGTTTTTT. It translates to CSARDTGELFF.

The chain employs TRBV5-1 and TRBJ2-2; D is unresolved. This CDR3 region has 14 residues. Trimming took off 3 bases at V and 6 bases at J, with 12 bases between the two ends. Germline loops: CDR1 SGHRS, CDR2 YFSETQ. CDR3 in DNA: TGCGCCAGCAGCTCCCTACCTGGTGCCGGGGAGCTGTTTTTT. Protein sequence: CASSSLPGAGELFF. Full variable domain (remainder filled in from reference TRBV5-1 and TRBJ2-2): KAGVTQTPRYLIKTRGQQVTLSCSPISGHRSVSWYQQTPGQGLQFLFEYFSETQRNKGNFPGRFSGRQFSNSRSEMNVSTLELGDSALYLCASSSLPGAGELFFGEGSRLTVL.

This chain joins TRBV7-9 and TRBJ1-4, with D hard to call. The CDR3 runs to 12 residues. Germline V gives CDR1 SEHNR, CDR2 FQNEAQ (reference sequence). The V end was cut by 1 base, the J end by 4 bases, with 1 base between. This chain's CDR3 is CASSLVNEKLFF. CDR3 sequence (DNA): TGTGCCAGCAGCTTAGTTAATGAAAAACTGTTTTTT. Variable domain in full (rest from reference TRBV7-9 and TRBJ1-4): DTGVSQNPRHKITKRGQNVTFRCDPISEHNRLYWYRQTLGQGPEFLTYFQNEAQLEKSRLLSDRFSAERPKGSFSTLEIQRTEQGDSAMYLCASSLVNEKLFFGSGTQLSVL.

This clone showed up just a few times. The chain is built from TRBV11-3 and TRBJ1-5; the match to TRBD1 covers 7 bases. The germline CDR1 and CDR2 sequences are SGHNT and YENEEA. V trimming: 2 bases; J trimming: 3 bases; junction bases outside the gene matches: 4. The CDR3 length is 15 residues. CDR3 residues: CASSLRGPLNQPQHF. Here the CDR3 DNA reads TGTGCCAGCAGCTTAAGGGGGCCCCTCAATCAGCCCCAGCATTTT.

CDR3 in amino acids: CASSDQWSTDTQYF. CDR3 nucleotides: TGTGCCAGCTCTGACCAATGGAGCACAGATACGCAGTATTTT. The V gene is TRBV27, the J gene TRBJ2-3; D is uncertain. The CDR3 spans 14 residues. Germline CDR1 reads MNHEY; CDR2 reads SMNVEV (reference sequence). Deletions cut 8 bases from V and 0 bases from J, with 12 bases between.

The chain uses TRBV5-1 and TRBJ2-3, with a tentative D call TRBD1 (5 bases). Germline CDR1 is SGHRS and CDR2 is YFSETQ. Trimming took off 0 bases at V and 4 bases at J, with 12 bases between the two ends. The CDR3 consists of 15 residues. The CDR3 sequence: CASSLVVRGADTQYF. The CDR3 DNA is TGCGCCAGCAGCTTGGTTGTTAGGGGCGCAGATACGCAGTATTTT.

The rearrangement links TRBV11-1 to TRBJ2-1; 7 bases line up with TRBD2. Losses at the gene ends were 5 bases for V and 6 bases for J; bases not matched to a gene: 4. Per the germline V gene, CDR1 is SGHAT and CDR2 is FQDESV (reference sequence). The length of the CDR3 is 13 residues. The CDR3 DNA sequence: TGTGCCAGCAGCCCGGGGGAGGGCAATGAGCAGTTCTTC. This translates into CASSPGEGNEQFF.

This clone showed up just a few times. The genes are TRBV2 and TRBJ2-7, with no clear D. V lost 6 bases to trimming and J lost 4 bases, with 7 bases between them. The CDR3 sequence is 11 residues long. Per the germline V gene, CDR1 is SNHLY and CDR2 is FYNNEI. CDR3 nucleotide sequence: TGTGCCAGCAGCGGCCTATACGAGCAGTACTTC. Protein product: CASSGLYEQYF. Together with reference TRBV2 and TRBJ2-7, the CDR3 gives the full variable domain: EPEVTQTPSHQVTQMGQEVILRCVPISNHLYFYWYRQILGQKVEFLVSFYNNEISEKSEIFDDQFSVERPDGSNFTLKIRSTKLEDSAMYFCASSGLYEQYFGPGTRLTVT.

This chain connects TRBV28 to TRBJ2-2; 13 bases are shared with TRBD2. This CDR3 is 18 amino acids long. Germline V gene lookup returns CDR1 MDHEN and CDR2 SYDVKM. V dropped 3 bases and J dropped 8; count of bases not matched to a gene: 12. The CDR3 is CASSFLPWTSGRRGELFF. In DNA, the CDR3 is TGTGCCAGCAGTTTCCTTCCCTGGACTAGCGGGAGAAGAGGGGAGCTGTTTTTT.

The chain uses TRBV7-9 and TRBJ1-5, with D hard to call. This CDR3 contains 14 residues. Trimming stripped 0 bases from V and 4 bases from J, with 7 bases between. Per germline, CDR1 SEHNR and CDR2 FQNEAQ (reference sequence). CDR3 sequence (DNA): TGTGCCAGCAGCTTAGCGCCCAGTAATCAGCCCCAGCATTTT. Its protein product is CASSLAPSNQPQHF.

The chain joins TRBV4-1 to TRBJ2-7; D remains ambiguous. This CDR3 spans 12 amino acids. Germline V gene lookup returns CDR1 MGHRA and CDR2 YSYEKL. The V and J ends lost 1 base and 6 bases respectively, with 7 bases between them. The CDR3 sequence is CASSQVRGEQYF. In DNA form, the CDR3 reads TGCGCCAGCAGCCAAGTTCGAGGCGAGCAGTACTTC.

The genes are TRBV2 and TRBJ2-5; 12 nucleotides line up with TRBD2. CDR3 length equals 17 residues. Per the germline V gene, CDR1 is SNHLY and CDR2 is FYNNEI. V trimming: 2 bases; J trimming: 5 bases; junction bases outside the gene matches: 9. CDR3 loop: CASSEMALAGGPETQYF. Here the CDR3 DNA reads TGTGCCAGCAGTGAAATGGCTCTAGCGGGAGGGCCTGAGACCCAGTACTTC.

The chain carries TRBV6-6 and TRBJ2-7; D unresolved. V lost 0 bases to trimming and J lost 5 bases, with 17 bases between them. Germline loops: CDR1 MNHNY, CDR2 SVGAGI (reference sequence). The CDR3 length is 16 residues. CDR3 DNA: TGTGCCAGCAGTTACTCTACCGGACCCAGGAATAACGAGCAGTACTTC. Its translation is CASSYSTGPRNNEQYF.

This clone was recorded a few times. This chain uses TRBV11-2 with TRBJ2-2; D is undetermined. CDR1 is SGHAT, CDR2 FQNNGV, per germline. V was clipped by 1 base and J by 0 bases, with 6 bases between them. This CDR3 is built from 15 residues. CDR3 nucleotides: TGTGCCAGCAGCTTAGCCCGAACGAACACCGGGGAGCTGTTTTTT. The encoded protein is CASSLARTNTGELFF.

The chain carries TRBV5-4 and TRBJ2-1; D may be TRBD2 (6 bases). The germline V gene encodes CDR1 SGHNT and CDR2 YYREEE (reference sequence). Trimming pared 4 bases from V and 4 bases from J, leaving 9 bases between. The CDR3 runs to 13 residues. CDR3 sequence reads: CASSRDWYNEQFF. CDR3 bases: TGTGCCAGCAGCCGGGACTGGTACAATGAGCAGTTCTTC.

The J gene is TRBJ1-2, the V gene TRBV6-1; TRBD1 agrees at 7 bases. The ends lost 3 bases at V and 7 bases at J; junction bases unmatched: 17. Germline V CDR1 and CDR2: MNHNS, SASEGT. The CDR3 loop spans 17 amino acids. CDR3 amino acids: CASSDKTGTFLVSGYTF. The CDR3 DNA reads as TGTGCCAGCAGTGATAAGACAGGGACCTTTTTAGTCTCTGGCTACACCTTC.

The chain employs TRBV5-1 and TRBJ2-3, with 7 nucleotides matching TRBD1. The V segment lost 4 bases and the J segment 2 bases; nucleotides outside the gene matches: 4. This CDR3 has 14 amino acids. Germline values: CDR1 SGHRS, CDR2 YFSETQ. CDR3 loop: CASSGGQNTDTQYF. CDR3 coding DNA: TGCGCCAGCAGCGGGGGACAGAACACAGATACGCAGTATTTT. The whole variable domain, filled in from reference TRBV5-1 and TRBJ2-3, reads KAGVTQTPRYLIKTRGQQVTLSCSPISGHRSVSWYQQTPGQGLQFLFEYFSETQRNKGNFPGRFSGRQFSNSRSEMNVSTLELGDSALYLCASSGGQNTDTQYFGPGTRLTVL.

This clone was counted only a few times. The V gene is TRBV11-2, the J gene TRBJ2-1; no clear D gene. The CDR3 runs to 13 residues. Germline-derived CDR1 and CDR2 are SGHAT and FQNNGV. Trimming removed 1 base from V and 9 bases from J, with 10 bases in between. The CDR3 region has the DNA TGTGCCAGCAGCTTAGTCTCTGCATCTGAGCAGTTCTTC. Translation gives CASSLVSASEQFF.

This sequence joins TRBV5-5 and TRBJ1-3, with TRBD1 matching 9 bases. V trimming: 4 bases; J trimming: 3 bases; junction bases outside the gene matches: 2. From germline, CDR1 is SGHKS and CDR2 YYEKEE (reference sequence). CDR3 size: 14 residues. For the CDR3, the DNA is TGTGCCAGCAGCCTGGGACAGGGTGGAAACACCATATATTTT. Residues: CASSLGQGGNTIYF.

The J gene is TRBJ1-6, the V gene TRBV4-1; a weak D match, TRBD1 (5 bases). Trimming pared 7 bases from V and 5 bases from J, leaving 15 bases between. The V gene's germline CDR1 is MGHRA and CDR2 YSYEKL. The CDR3 has 15 residues. The CDR3 is CASKVGGNHNSPLHF. In DNA form, the CDR3 reads TGCGCCAGCAAGGTGGGGGGGAACCATAATTCACCCCTCCACTTT.

The chain couples TRBV11-2 to TRBJ2-1; unclear D gene. V shed 5 bases and J shed 0 bases, with 11 bases lying between them. Germline V CDR1 and CDR2: SGHAT, FQNNGV. The CDR3 contains 15 residues. CDR3: CASSRAGVSYNEQFF. The DNA for the CDR3 is TGTGCCAGCAGCCGGGCTGGGGTCTCCTACAATGAGCAGTTCTTC.

CDR3 nucleotide sequence: TGCGCCAGCAGTGAACTAGCGGGAGATTTGGCAGATACGCAGTATTTT. Translated, it gives CASSELAGDLADTQYF. The V gene is TRBV10-1, the J gene TRBJ2-3; 11 bases are shared with TRBD2. CDR3 length equals 16 residues. V was clipped by 3 bases and J by 4 bases; unmatched bases: 6. CDR1 WNHNN and CDR2 SYGVQD come from the germline V gene (reference sequence).

The chain links TRBV10-3 to TRBJ2-7; D gene uncertain. The ends were cut back, 4 bases at V and 5 bases at J, with 9 bases in the middle. This CDR3 has 12 residues. Looked up from germline, CDR1 is ENHRY and CDR2 is SYGVKD. The CDR3 protein is CAISGTKDEQYF. CDR3 bases: TGTGCCATCAGTGGTACAAAAGACGAGCAGTACTTC.

The V gene is TRBV30, the J gene TRBJ2-7; D possibly matches TRBD1 or TRBD2 (5 bases each). The ends were cut back, 5 bases at V and 3 bases at J, with 14 bases in the middle. The CDR3 has 13 amino acids. CDR1 is GTSNPN, CDR2 SVGIG, per germline (reference sequence). CDR3 amino acids: CAWGTWGVYEQYF. Here the CDR3 DNA reads TGTGCCTGGGGGACGTGGGGCGTCTACGAGCAGTACTTC.

This chain connects TRBV9 to TRBJ1-1, with D possibly TRBD1 on 6 matching bases. This CDR3 has 14 residues. Trimming stripped 3 bases from V and 11 bases from J, with 20 bases between. The germline V gene has CDR1 SGDLS and CDR2 YYNGEE. The CDR3 DNA reads TGTGCCAGCAGCGCGGGACAATCAGAACAGGTGGCTTTCTTT. Residues: CASSAGQSEQVAFF. Supplemented by reference TRBV9 and TRBJ1-1, the full variable domain reads DSGVTQTPKHLITATGQRVTLRCSPRSGDLSVYWYQQSLDQGLQFLIQYYNGEERAKGNILERFSAQQFPDLHSELNLSSLELGDSALYFCASSAGQSEQVAFFGQGTRLTVV.